Detailed here is one T cell receptor (beta chain). This entry comes from a study of CD8 T cells in Susac syndrome. The length of the CDR3 is 15 residues. Trimming pared 1 base from V and 7 bases from J, leaving 17 bases between. The V gene's germline CDR1 is SGHNT and CDR2 YYREEE (reference sequence). With random hexamers, roughly 0.45 to 1 ug RNA was reverse transcribed. TCRdb re-analysed the immunoSEQ multiplex PCR reads in MiXCR, keeping a single row per CDR3 protein. This table has 120,000 to 150,000 distinct CDR3 sequences, approximately 95% appearing once. Sequencing of TCR beta, carried out with a high-throughput approach, was applied to CD8+ and CD4+ T cells from the blood. In the multiple sclerosis control group, patients were treatment-naive and had stable or active relapsing-remitting disease. Bulk CD8+ and CD4+ cells came from magnetic negative isolation; CD8+ TEMRA by FACS.

The receptor was isolated from a human donor with multiple sclerosis. The rearrangement joins TRBV5-4 to TRBJ1-1, with unresolved D. The sample consisted of CD4+ T cells from PBMCs. CDR3 loop: CASSLSDRVEGEAFF. CDR3 coding DNA: TGTGCCAGCAGCTTGTCCGATCGGGTTGAAGGTGAAGCTTTCTTT.